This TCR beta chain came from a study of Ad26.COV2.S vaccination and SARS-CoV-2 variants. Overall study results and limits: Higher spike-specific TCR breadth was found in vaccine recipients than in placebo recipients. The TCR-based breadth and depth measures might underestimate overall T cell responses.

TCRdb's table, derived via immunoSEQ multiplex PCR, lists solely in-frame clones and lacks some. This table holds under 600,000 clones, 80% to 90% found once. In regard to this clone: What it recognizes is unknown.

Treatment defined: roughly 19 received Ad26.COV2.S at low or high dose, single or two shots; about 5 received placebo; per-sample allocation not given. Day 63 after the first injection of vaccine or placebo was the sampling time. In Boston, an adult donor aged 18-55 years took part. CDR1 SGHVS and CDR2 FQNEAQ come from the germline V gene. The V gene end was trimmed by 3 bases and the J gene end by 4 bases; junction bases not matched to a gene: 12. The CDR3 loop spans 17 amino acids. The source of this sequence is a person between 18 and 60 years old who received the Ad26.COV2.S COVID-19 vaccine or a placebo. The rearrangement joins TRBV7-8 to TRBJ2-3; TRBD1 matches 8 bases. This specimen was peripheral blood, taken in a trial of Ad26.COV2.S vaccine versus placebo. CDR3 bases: TGTGCCAGCAGCTTTCGGGCAGGGGGCAACAGGCCAGATACGCAGTATTTT. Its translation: CASSFRAGGNRPDTQYF.